This TCR beta chain was identified during a study of siplizumab effects on memory and regulatory T cells. Findings and caveats of the study: Many proliferating CD4+ or CD8+ clones remained unclassified. Roughly 80-96% of them could not be assigned either a naive or a memory phenotype. Mean Treg-derived proportions of mappable alloreactive CD4+ clones were 55% to 75% for siplizumab and about 28% for controls. Naive T cells, seemingly more diverse than memory cells, seemed major alloresponse contributors.

In each sample, about 10^5 TCR templates were assayed. Generated by immunoSEQ multiplex PCR, the TCRdb table keeps only in-frame clones and is missing some. The data contain some 120,000 clones, about 94% of them singletons. About this clone itself: Its cognate antigen is unknown.

In germline, CDR1 is SGHTA, CDR2 FQGNSA. Trimming stripped 5 bases from V and 5 bases from J, with 12 bases between. There are 13 residues in the CDR3. The J gene is TRBJ1-1, the V gene TRBV7-2; D is undetermined. The sequenced sample was non-Treg CD4+ T cells sorted from blood. The clonotype comes from a human donor in good health. The CDR3 protein is CASSPRRPTEAFF. In nucleotides, the CDR3 is TGTGCCAGCAGCCCGAGACGTCCGACTGAAGCTTTCTTT.